One sample yielded the 3 T cell receptor beta chains listed below, sequenced in a study of cytomegalovirus exposure and HLA in healthy donors. Use of 60 Vbeta and 13 Jbeta primers characterized the PCR. Sequenced by immunoSEQ multiplex PCR; TCRdb stores in-frame clones only, minus some. The sample has some 84,000 clones; roughly 78% are singletons. Sequences were obtained from PBMCs. These TCRs come from a male donor in good health and CMV-seropositive.

This sequence joins TRBV6-5 and TRBJ2-1, with 10 bases identical to TRBD2. Trimming at V came to 4 bases and at J to 4 bases, leaving 4 bases not matched to a gene. This CDR3 spans 15 amino acids. Germline CDR1 and CDR2: MNHEY and SVGAGI. The CDR3 spells CASSSKREGYNEQFF. CDR3 nucleotides: TGTGCCAGCAGTTCTAAGCGGGAGGGGTACAATGAGCAGTTCTTC.

The chain couples TRBV7-9 to TRBJ2-2; 7 positions match TRBD1. This CDR3 has 13 residues. V dropped 8 bases and J dropped 2; count of bases not matched to a gene: 2. Germline V gene data show CDR1 as SEHNR and CDR2 as FQNEAQ (reference sequence). This CDR3 is CASGDSNTGELFF. The CDR3 bases are TGTGCCAGCGGGGACAGCAACACCGGGGAGCTGTTTTTT.

This sequence joins TRBV20-1 and TRBJ2-7; D is undetermined. CDR1 is DFQATT and CDR2 is SNEGSKA in the germline V gene (reference sequence). V gave up 2 bases and J gave up 3 bases, with 5 bases separating them. CDR3 length equals 11 residues. CDR3 amino acids: CSARFNYEQYF. In nucleotides, the CDR3 is TGCAGTGCTAGATTCAACTACGAGCAGTACTTC.